The 30 T cell receptor beta chains reported below all come from one sample, sequenced in a study of T cells in Graves' hyperthyroidism and ophthalmopathy. Amplified TCR beta CDR3 regions derived from RNA transcripts. TCR CDR3 underwent first-round RT-PCR with the HTBI primer set. TCRdb passed the multiplex PCR reads through MiXCR, listing each CDR3 protein once. The sample shows some 550,000 distinct CDR3 sequences, roughly 20% of them seen only once. Material for sequencing was blood. The receptors were sampled from a man aged 18 to 30 with Graves' hyperthyroidism.

The rearrangement joins TRBV12-3 or TRBV12-4 to TRBJ2-7; 9 bases match TRBD2. The V gene end was trimmed by 5 bases and the J gene end by 5 bases; junction bases not matched to a gene: 7. CDR3 size: 14 residues. CDR3 residues: CASSLIAGVDEQYV. CDR3 nucleotide sequence: TGTGCCAGCAGTCTAATAGCGGGGGTCGACGAGCAGTACGTC.

The sample holds a few counts of this clonotype. The chain has TRBV19 and TRBJ1-5; D unclear. Germline lookup yields CDR1 LNHDA and CDR2 SQIVND (reference sequence). The CDR3 is 17 amino acids. With 3 bases removed from V and 0 bases from J, the gap between germline ends came to 15 bases. CDR3 in DNA: TGTGCCAGTAGTATCGACTGGGCCTCGGGTAGCAATCAGCCCCAGCATTTT. It is translated as CASSIDWASGSNQPQHF.

This clonotype was observed a handful of times. The chain combines TRBV6-5 with TRBJ2-5, with D unclear. V gave up 0 bases and J gave up 3 bases, with 11 bases separating them. The germline V gene encodes CDR1 MNHEY and CDR2 SVGAGI. The CDR3 covers 15 residues. The CDR3 loop reads CASSYSIEDKETQYF. The CDR3 DNA sequence: TGTGCCAGCAGTTACTCGATAGAAGATAAAGAGACCCAGTACTTC.

This clonotype was seen ten or more times. The CDR3 is CASRNTEAFF. CDR3 sequence (DNA): TGTGCCAGCAGGAACACTGAAGCTTTCTTT. The genes are TRBV6-2 or TRBV6-3 and TRBJ1-1; D is undetermined. The CDR3 runs to 10 residues. Trimming took off 6 bases at V and 1 base at J, with 0 bases between the two ends. Germline values: CDR1 MNHEY, CDR2 SVGEGT.

This clonotype was counted many times. The chain carries TRBV20-1 and TRBJ1-5; the D is unclear. The V gene's germline CDR1 is DFQATT and CDR2 SNEGSKA (reference sequence). V was pared by 1 base and J by 0 bases, with 4 bases between. This CDR3 is built from 13 residues. The CDR3 is CSARVPSNQPQHF. CDR3 bases: TGCAGTGCTAGAGTCCCTAGCAATCAGCCCCAGCATTTT.

This chain joins TRBV12-3 or TRBV12-4 and TRBJ2-7, with 8 bases that match TRBD1. With 3 bases clipped from V and 3 bases from J, the junction kept 7 bases outside the gene matches. The CDR3 has 15 amino acids. CDR3 sequence (DNA): TGTGCCAGCAGTTTCGGACAGGGAGACTACTACGAGCAGTACTTC. Encoded protein: CASSFGQGDYYEQYF.

This clonotype was picked up a small number of times. The rearrangement uses TRBV9 and TRBJ1-1, with TRBD1 matching 10 bases. V was clipped by 0 bases and J by 0 bases; unmatched bases: 5. Per germline, CDR1 SGDLS and CDR2 YYNGEE. This CDR3 region has 17 residues. The CDR3 is CASSVAGTGELNTEAFF. CDR3 sequence (DNA): TGTGCCAGCAGCGTAGCTGGGACAGGGGAATTGAACACTGAAGCTTTCTTT.

This clonotype was counted many times. The rearrangement joins TRBV6-1 to TRBJ2-7; D remains unclear. Germline loops: CDR1 MNHNS, CDR2 SASEGT. The CDR3 is 13 amino acids. Trimming removed 2 bases at V and 6 bases at J, with 11 bases between. DNA for the CDR3: TGTGCCAGCAGTGAAAGGATGGAGACCGAGCAGTACTTC. Its protein product is CASSERMETEQYF.

The rearrangement joins TRBV4-1 to TRBJ1-5, with TRBD1 as a possible D gene (5 bases). The V gene's germline CDR1 is MGHRA and CDR2 YSYEKL. This CDR3 has 15 amino acids. V was cut by 0 bases and J by 4 bases, with 10 bases left in between. CDR3 amino acids: CASSQDPGWNQPQHF. In nucleotides, the CDR3 is TGCGCCAGCAGCCAAGACCCAGGGTGGAATCAGCCCCAGCATTTT.

This clonotype was recorded at least ten times. The chain combines TRBV12-3 or TRBV12-4 with TRBJ2-5; D not certain. Trimming took 7 bases from V and 9 from J, leaving 18 bases between them. The CDR3 contains 13 residues. The CDR3 DNA reads as TGTGCCAGCAAATCCGGGTTGGTGATGGCCCAGTACTTC. The encoded protein is CASKSGLVMAQYF.

As regards this clonotype: This may stem from a read error, because a much larger clone lies one nucleotide away. The rearrangement joins TRBV28 to TRBJ1-2; no clear D. Trimming cost V 2 bases and J 3 bases, with 7 bases left between them. The germline CDR1 and CDR2 sequences are MDHEN and SYDVKM. The CDR3 covers 13 residues. CDR3 in DNA: TGTGCCAGCAGTTTACAGGTGCACTATGGCTACACCTTC. Amino acids: CASSLQVHYGYTF.

This chain uses TRBV12-3 or TRBV12-4 with TRBJ2-2; 12 bases fit TRBD2. The CDR3 runs 14 residues. V shed 10 bases and J 6 bases; nucleotides not matched to a gene: 6. CDR3 protein: CATLTSGSSGELFF. The DNA for the CDR3 is TGTGCCACTCTGACTAGCGGGAGCTCCGGGGAGCTGTTTTTT.

The chain couples TRBV6-1 to TRBJ2-5, with 13 bases lining up with TRBD2. The germline V gene encodes CDR1 MNHNS and CDR2 SASEGT. The CDR3 is 16 residues long. The V and J ends lost 6 bases and 0 bases, in that order; junction bases with no gene match: 4. The CDR3 DNA follows: TGTGCCAGCAGGAGACTAGCGGGAGGAAACCAAGAGACCCAGTACTTC. It encodes CASRRLAGGNQETQYF.

This clonotype has ten or more counts. Likely a read error: the CDR3 ends without its conserved phenylalanine or tryptophan. This rearrangement joins TRBV6-5 to TRBJ2-7, with 7 bases identical to TRBD1. This CDR3 is 16 amino acids long. V gave up 5 bases and J gave up 1 base; unmatched junction bases: 11. The germline gives CDR1 MNHEY, CDR2 SVGAGI. The CDR3 sequence: CASSNTTGVVSYEQYL. For the CDR3, the DNA is TGTGCCAGCAGTAACACAACAGGGGTTGTGTCCTACGAGCAGTACCTC.

Many counts were recorded for this clonotype. The rearrangement uses TRBV6-5 and TRBJ2-5; a weak D match, TRBD1 (5 bases). This CDR3 is built from 16 residues. Trimming removed 0 bases at V and 2 bases at J, with 13 bases between. Germline-derived CDR1 and CDR2 are MNHEY and SVGAGI. This CDR3 reads CASSYSKWTPQETQYF. The DNA of the CDR3 is TGTGCCAGCAGTTACTCGAAGTGGACACCGCAAGAGACCCAGTACTTC.

This clonotype was seen many times. The rearrangement joins TRBV19 to TRBJ2-7; no firm D call. The CDR3 runs to 14 residues. CDR1 is LNHDA, CDR2 SQIVND, per germline (reference sequence). The ends were cut back, 8 bases at V and 4 bases at J, with 18 bases in the middle. The CDR3, as DNA: TGTGCCAGTTCCCTCGGCTTGGCTAGGTACGAGCAGTACTTC. Translated, it gives CASSLGLARYEQYF.

This clonotype was observed many times. The chain carries TRBV27 and TRBJ2-7; perhaps TRBD2 as D (6 bases). V lost 0 bases to trimming and J lost 0 bases, with 9 bases between them. Germline CDR1 reads MNHEY; CDR2 reads SMNVEV (reference sequence). CDR3 length: 15 residues. CDR3 DNA: TGTGCCAGCAGTTTATCGCGGGGTAGCTCCTACGAGCAGTACTTC. Its translation is CASSLSRGSSYEQYF.

This clonotype has a count of ten or more. Sequence at one end of the junction differs from germline and may be a read error. The chain is built from TRBV15 and TRBJ2-7, with 8 positions matching TRBD1. The CDR3 loop spans 15 amino acids. From germline, CDR1 is LNHNV and CDR2 YYDKDF (reference sequence). DNA for the CDR3: TGTGCCACCAACAGATTAAGACAGGGGCGTTTCGAGCAGTACTTC. Translating it yields CATNRLRQGRFEQYF.

This clonotype was observed a handful of times. The chain couples TRBV20-1 to TRBJ1-5, with D possibly TRBD1 on 5 matching bases. CDR1 and CDR2 from the germline V gene are DFQATT and SNEGSKA (reference sequence). V lost 3 bases and J 7 bases, leaving 19 bases between the germline ends. The CDR3 extends over 15 amino acids. CDR3 amino acids: CSARARGLRDQPQHF. As DNA, the CDR3 is TGCAGTGCTAGGGCCCGGGGCCTCCGCGACCAGCCCCAGCATTTT.

The table lists this clonotype with a few counts. The chain joins TRBV20-1 to TRBJ2-2; D not resolved. The CDR3 is 15 residues long. V lost 5 bases and J 1 base, leaving 14 bases between the germline ends. Germline V gene data show CDR1 as DFQATT and CDR2 as SNEGSKA (reference sequence). CDR3 in amino acids: CSALAPGRNTGELFF. The CDR3 DNA reads as TGCAGTGCTTTGGCTCCGGGCCGGAACACCGGGGAGCTGTTTTTT.

This clonotype appeared a few times. This chain uses TRBV7-9 with TRBJ1-2, with unresolved D. The length of the CDR3 is 13 residues. The germline CDR1 and CDR2 sequences are SEHNR and FQNEAQ (reference sequence). Deletions cut 1 base from V and 4 bases from J, with 7 bases between. The CDR3 loop reads CASSLEMGYGYTF. The CDR3 DNA reads TGTGCCAGCAGCTTAGAGATGGGCTATGGCTACACCTTC.

This sequence joins TRBV12-3 or TRBV12-4 and TRBJ2-1, with TRBD2 matching over 12 bases. The CDR3 sequence is 16 residues long. Trimming cost V 4 bases and J 0 bases; bases outside gene matches: 1. The CDR3 nucleotides read TGTGCCAGCAGTTCTAGCGGGGGGGCCTCCTACAATGAGCAGTTCTTC. Translating gives CASSSSGGASYNEQFF.

This clonotype occurred a few times. One base away lies a much larger clone, so this may be a sequencing read error. The gene calls are TRBV28 and TRBJ2-7; D perhaps matches TRBD2 (6 bases). Germline CDR1 MDHEN, CDR2 SYDVKM. The V end was cut by 4 bases, the J end by 0 bases, with 10 bases between. The length of the CDR3 is 14 residues. CDR3 nucleotide sequence: TGTGCCAGCAGTTCGCACGGGAGCTCCTACGAGCAGTACTTC. Residues: CASSSHGSSYEQYF.

This clonotype was observed many times. V and J are TRBV14 and TRBJ1-1; no definite D call. Germline V lookup: CDR1 SGHDN, CDR2 FVKESK. The CDR3 spans 12 residues. Trimming removed 4 bases at V and 3 bases at J, with 6 bases between. The chain's CDR3 is CASSRWDTEAFF. The DNA for the CDR3 is TGTGCCAGCAGCCGCTGGGACACTGAAGCTTTCTTT.

This clonotype came up many times. The CDR3 nucleotides are TGTGCCAGCAGCTTAGCCGACGGGGAGAATTCACCCCTCCACTTT. Its protein product is CASSLADGENSPLHF. The V gene is TRBV7-8, the J gene TRBJ1-6; no reliable D call. The CDR3 consists of 15 residues. Germline V lookup: CDR1 SGHVS, CDR2 FQNEAQ. V lost 0 bases, J lost 7 bases, and 10 bases lay in between.

About this clonotype itself: A much more abundant neighbour one base away suggests this may be a read error. The rearrangement links TRBV12-3 or TRBV12-4 to TRBJ1-1, with D perhaps matching TRBD1 (6 bases). This CDR3 is 14 amino acids long. The CDR3 region is CASSWTVFNTKAFF. The CDR3 DNA follows: TGTGCCAGCAGTTGGACAGTGTTTAACACTAAAGCTTTCTTT.

This clonotype showed up many times. Here the CDR3 reads CAISYEGFEQYF. CDR3 DNA: TGTGCCATCAGTTATGAAGGGTTCGAGCAGTACTTC. This chain links TRBV10-3 with TRBJ2-7, with D hard to call. V lost 5 bases and J lost 6, with 11 bases in between. Germline V gives CDR1 ENHRY, CDR2 SYGVKD. The CDR3 spans 12 residues.

The J gene is TRBJ1-3, the V gene TRBV30; no clear D. Germline CDR1 and CDR2: GTSNPN and SVGIG (reference sequence). V was shortened by 2 bases and J by 0 bases, with 8 bases between the two germline ends. The CDR3 runs 14 residues. The CDR3 DNA reads as TGTGCCTGGAGTATCGGAAGCTCTGGAAACACCATATATTTT. It yields the protein CAWSIGSSGNTIYF. The variable domain in full, with the rest retrieved from reference TRBV30 and TRBJ1-3, is SQTIHQWPATLVQPVGSPLSLECTVEGTSNPNLYWYRQAAGRGLQLLFYSVGIGQISSEVPQNLSASRPQDRQFILSSKKLLLSDSGFYLCAWSIGSSGNTIYFGEGSWLTVV.

This clonotype occurred many times. The chain links TRBV11-2 to TRBJ1-5; D is uncertain. The V gene's germline CDR1 is SGHAT and CDR2 FQNNGV. The CDR3 contains 15 residues. V lost 0 bases and J 1 base, leaving 7 bases between the germline ends. The CDR3 spells CASSLDSGSNQPQHF. In DNA, the CDR3 is TGTGCCAGCAGCTTAGATTCCGGGAGCAATCAGCCCCAGCATTTT.

This clonotype came up many times. The CDR3 DNA reads as TGTGCCAGCAGCTTTGGACAGGGGTTTACTGAAGCTTTCTTT. The encoded protein is CASSFGQGFTEAFF. This chain joins TRBV5-6 and TRBJ1-1; 9 positions agree with TRBD1. CDR1 and CDR2 from the germline V gene are SGHDT and YYEEEE. Trimming cost V 2 bases and J 5 bases; bases outside gene matches: 4. The CDR3 consists of 14 residues.